Listed below are T cell receptor beta chains from one sample, sequenced in a study of cytomegalovirus exposure and HLA in healthy donors. The repertoire was sequenced with immunoSEQ multiplex PCR; TCRdb's copy has only in-frame clones and lacks some. The sample lists 150,000 to 200,000 clones, less than 75% seen once, with 1.5% in the top ten. The sequencing input was PBMCs. The receptors come from a girl aged 5 to 17 in good health and CMV-seronegative. CDR3s include the opening cysteine and the closing phenylalanine or tryptophan. A D gene is named only where the DNA matches it firmly. Not all rows give a size; the values are once, few, many and, for expanded clones, a class.

clone_size	j_call	d_call	v_call	cdr3_nt	cdr3_aa
.	TRBJ2-3	TRBD2	TRBV27	TGTGCCAGCAGCTCCGGGACTAGACCAGATACGCAGTATTTT	CASSSGTRPDTQYF
.	TRBJ2-5	.	TRBV6-1	TGTGCCAGCAGTGAATTCAATGAGGATCCGAGGGAGACCCAGTACTTC	CASSEFNEDPRETQYF
.	TRBJ1-4	.	TRBV18	TGTGCCAGCTCACCATACGTTAAAGTGGGAGATGAAAAACTGTTTTTT	CASSPYVKVGDEKLFF
few	TRBJ2-1	.	TRBV5-4	TGTGCCAGCAGCTCACAGGACAATGAGCAGTTCTTC	CASSSQDNEQFF
.	TRBJ2-3	TRBD1	TRBV5-1	TGCGCCAGCAGCTTAACCGGGACAGGGTTCACAGATACGCAGTATTTT	CASSLTGTGFTDTQYF
.	TRBJ2-2	TRBD2	TRBV27	TGTGCCAGCAGTCACCCTTCTAGCGGGGGGGGGTACACCGGGGAGCTGTTTTTT	CASSHPSSGGGYTGELFF
.	TRBJ2-7	.	TRBV30	TGTGCCTGGGTAACCTCCGCCGGGGGTGATGAGGAGCAGTACTTC	CAWVTSAGGDEEQYF
.	TRBJ1-3	.	TRBV6-5	TGTGCCAGCAGAATTATCGGGGGAAACACCATATATTTT	CASRIIGGNTIYF
.	TRBJ1-3	.	TRBV2	TGTGCCAGCAGGAAAGAGGGGGTAGGAAACACCATATATTTT	CASRKEGVGNTIYF
few	TRBJ1-1	TRBD1	TRBV6-1	TGTGCCAGCGATACCGGGACAGGGGGCAGAACTGAAGCTTTCTTT	CASDTGTGGRTEAFF
.	TRBJ2-7	.	TRBV4-1	TGCGCCAGCAGCCATCCCCAGCGGGCTTCCTACGAGCAGTACTTC	CASSHPQRASYEQYF
.	TRBJ1-1	.	TRBV28	TGTGCCAGCAGTCACAGGGCCCAATACTTTATGAACACTGAAGCTTTCTTT	CASSHRAQYFMNTEAFF
.	TRBJ2-2	.	TRBV12-5	TGTGCTAGCAACGGAGGGGTGAACACCGGGGAGCTGTTTTTT	CASNGGVNTGELFF
.	TRBJ2-2	TRBD1	TRBV6-5	TGTGCCAGCAGTTCCCAGGGGGCGTCCGGGGAGCTGTTTTTT	CASSSQGASGELFF
.	TRBJ2-2	TRBD1	TRBV10-2	TGCGCCACCTTAGGGACAGAAAACACCGGGGAGCTGTTTTTT	CATLGTENTGELFF